Listed below are T cell receptor beta chains from one sample, sequenced in a study of T-cell memory formation after mild COVID-19. TCRdb re-called the 5' RACE reads through MiXCR, storing one row per CDR3 protein. In the table there are approximately 350,000 distinct CDR3 sequences, 25% to 30% of which are singletons. Sequencing was carried out using PBMCs or a T cell subset sorted from them (not recorded which). Source of these receptors: an adult woman who had mild COVID-19 (a few samples of this study predate the infection). Cell type and time point are not known. Each CDR3 is given with its conserved first and last residue. A D gene is named only where the DNA matches it firmly. Part of the rows lack a size; the others show once, few, many or a class for expanded clones.

v_gene: TRBV12-3/TRBV12-4
abundance: .
j_gene: TRBJ2-2
d_gene: TRBD1
CDR3aa: CASSLGDRGISGELFF
CDR3nt: TGTGCCAGCAGTCTCGGGGACAGGGGTATATCCGGGGAGCTGTTTTTT

v_gene: TRBV6-2/TRBV6-3
abundance: few
j_gene: TRBJ1-5
d_gene: .
CDR3aa: CASSYKSEQPQHF
CDR3nt: TGTGCCAGCAGCTATAAGTCGGAACAGCCCCAGCATTTT

v_gene: TRBV4-3
abundance: few
j_gene: TRBJ2-1
d_gene: TRBD2
CDR3aa: CASSQEWTSVINEQFF
CDR3nt: TGCGCCAGCAGCCAAGAGTGGACTAGCGTCATCAATGAGCAGTTCTTC

v_gene: TRBV2
abundance: .
j_gene: TRBJ2-1
d_gene: TRBD2
CDR3aa: CAGNGASGRAIEQFF
CDR3nt: TGTGCCGGCAACGGGGCTAGCGGGAGGGCAATTGAGCAGTTCTTC

v_gene: TRBV7-6
abundance: few
j_gene: TRBJ1-5
d_gene: TRBD1
CDR3aa: CASSPGGYSNQPQHF
CDR3nt: TGTGCCAGCAGTCCAGGGGGGTATAGCAATCAGCCCCAGCATTTT

v_gene: TRBV20-1
abundance: .
j_gene: TRBJ2-1
d_gene: .
CDR3aa: CSAEEGCSYNEQFF
CDR3nt: TGCAGTGCCGAGGAGGGGTGCTCCTACAATGAGCAGTTCTTC

v_gene: TRBV20-1
abundance: .
j_gene: TRBJ1-1
d_gene: .
CDR3aa: CSASDRPAEAFF
CDR3nt: TGCAGTGCTAGTGACCGCCCAGCTGAAGCTTTCTTT

v_gene: TRBV5-5
abundance: .
j_gene: TRBJ2-1
d_gene: TRBD2
CDR3aa: CASSFRLAGNQNEQFF
CDR3nt: TGTGCCAGCAGCTTTCGACTAGCGGGAAATCAAAATGAGCAGTTCTTC

v_gene: TRBV7-2
abundance: few
j_gene: TRBJ1-5
d_gene: .
CDR3aa: CASSLGGGGNQPQHF
CDR3nt: TGTGCCAGCAGCTTAGGTGGAGGGGGGAATCAGCCCCAGCATTTT

v_gene: TRBV12-3/TRBV12-4
abundance: .
j_gene: TRBJ2-3
d_gene: .
CDR3aa: CASSSPLTGDTQYF
CDR3nt: TGTGCCAGCAGTTCCCCTTTGACTGGTGATACGCAGTATTTT

v_gene: TRBV30
abundance: .
j_gene: TRBJ2-3
d_gene: TRBD1
CDR3aa: CAWSVRGPTQYF
CDR3nt: TGTGCCTGGAGTGTCAGGGGGCCTACGCAGTATTTT

v_gene: TRBV12-3/TRBV12-4
abundance: few
j_gene: TRBJ1-4
d_gene: TRBD1
CDR3aa: CASSFGDRGLTNEKLFF
CDR3nt: TGTGCCAGCAGTTTCGGGGACAGGGGACTGACTAATGAAAAACTGTTTTTT

v_gene: TRBV5-1
abundance: few
j_gene: TRBJ2-2
d_gene: TRBD1
CDR3aa: CASSSGTGKTGELFF
CDR3nt: TGCGCCAGCAGCTCCGGGACAGGGAAGACCGGGGAGCTGTTTTTT

v_gene: TRBV7-2
abundance: many
j_gene: TRBJ1-2
d_gene: .
CDR3aa: CASSLNRGGHGYTF
CDR3nt: TGTGCCAGCAGCTTAAACCGTGGCGGACATGGCTACACCTTC

v_gene: TRBV12-3/TRBV12-4
abundance: .
j_gene: TRBJ2-7
d_gene: .
CDR3aa: CASSPLDTGSYEQYF
CDR3nt: TGTGCCAGCAGCCCGCTAGACACCGGCTCCTACGAGCAGTACTTC

v_gene: TRBV6-5
abundance: few
j_gene: TRBJ2-2
d_gene: .
CDR3aa: CASTRAGELFF
CDR3nt: TGTGCCAGCACGAGGGCCGGGGAGCTGTTTTTT

v_gene: TRBV12-3/TRBV12-4
abundance: many
j_gene: TRBJ2-7
d_gene: .
CDR3aa: CASSYGTGSYEQYF
CDR3nt: TGTGCCAGCAGTTACGGTACAGGCTCGTACGAGCAGTACTTC

v_gene: TRBV9
abundance: .
j_gene: TRBJ1-5
d_gene: .
CDR3aa: CASSVDGSGQPQHF
CDR3nt: TGTGCCAGCAGCGTAGATGGGTCGGGGCAGCCCCAGCATTTT

v_gene: TRBV18
abundance: .
j_gene: TRBJ2-1
d_gene: .
CDR3aa: CASSPPGTVNEQFF
CDR3nt: TGTGCCAGCTCACCACCGGGGACGGTAAATGAGCAGTTCTTC

v_gene: TRBV7-2
abundance: many
j_gene: TRBJ2-5
d_gene: .
CDR3aa: CASSGDKETQYF
CDR3nt: TGTGCCAGTAGTGGGGATAAAGAGACCCAGTACTTC

v_gene: TRBV18
abundance: few
j_gene: TRBJ1-5
d_gene: .
CDR3aa: CASSPGGQPQHF
CDR3nt: TGTGCCAGCTCACCTGGGGGTCAGCCCCAGCATTTT

v_gene: TRBV14
abundance: .
j_gene: TRBJ2-7
d_gene: TRBD2
CDR3aa: CASSQDRAGPRFEQYF
CDR3nt: TGTGCCAGCAGCCAAGATCGAGCGGGACCGCGTTTCGAGCAGTACTTC

v_gene: TRBV7-6
abundance: .
j_gene: TRBJ2-2
d_gene: .
CDR3aa: CASTSAKAGELFF
CDR3nt: TGTGCCAGCACCTCGGCGAAGGCCGGGGAGCTGTTTTTT

v_gene: TRBV20-1
abundance: many
j_gene: TRBJ2-2
d_gene: TRBD2
CDR3aa: CSARAPGGTGELFF
CDR3nt: TGCAGTGCTAGAGCTCCGGGGGGCACCGGGGAGCTGTTTTTT

v_gene: TRBV14
abundance: few
j_gene: TRBJ1-4
d_gene: TRBD1
CDR3aa: CASSGGRGNEKLFF
CDR3nt: TGTGCCAGCAGTGGTGGCAGGGGGAATGAAAAACTGTTTTTT

v_gene: TRBV12-3/TRBV12-4
abundance: .
j_gene: TRBJ2-5
d_gene: TRBD1
CDR3aa: CASSSGQGASGEETQYF
CDR3nt: TGTGCCAGCAGTTCGGGACAGGGGGCGAGCGGGGAAGAGACCCAGTACTTC

v_gene: TRBV6-5
abundance: .
j_gene: TRBJ1-2
d_gene: TRBD1
CDR3aa: CASRGTAWAYGYTF
CDR3nt: TGTGCCAGCAGGGGGACAGCCTGGGCCTATGGCTACACCTTC

v_gene: TRBV7-3
abundance: .
j_gene: TRBJ2-3
d_gene: .
CDR3aa: CASSEIGGPLDTQYF
CDR3nt: TGTGCCAGCAGCGAGATTGGGGGCCCCCTAGATACGCAGTATTTT

v_gene: TRBV5-6
abundance: .
j_gene: TRBJ1-1
d_gene: .
CDR3aa: CASSLPRDGEAFF
CDR3nt: TGTGCCAGCAGCTTACCCCGGGACGGTGAAGCTTTCTTT

v_gene: TRBV9
abundance: .
j_gene: TRBJ1-1
d_gene: .
CDR3aa: CASSVVILAGNTEAFF
CDR3nt: TGTGCCAGCAGCGTAGTCATCTTGGCGGGAAACACTGAAGCTTTCTTT